The TCR beta chain described here comes from a study of T cell responses to AZD1222 COVID-19 vaccine. Whole-study results and caveats: Baseline seropositivity characterized only a handful of AZD1222 recipients.

V lost 5 bases, J lost 5 bases, and 5 bases lay in between. Looked up from germline, CDR1 is SGHVS and CDR2 is FQNEAQ. This CDR3 has 11 residues. Comments on this clone: Its specificity is unknown.

Only in-frame clones appear in the TCRdb table, and some are missing; sequencing was by immunoSEQ multiplex PCR. The sample shows 43,000 or so clones, roughly 87% of them seen only once. Second-dose recipients at about 4 or about 12 weeks were treated as one pooled group. The starting material was peripheral blood, obtained 28 days after the second AZD1222 dose. The V call is TRBV7-8, the J call TRBJ2-3; D gene ambiguous. The TCR originated in an adult who received the AZD1222 COVID-19 vaccine. The CDR3 bases are TGTGCCAGCAGCGGCCAAGATACGCAGTATTTT. This encodes CASSGQDTQYF.